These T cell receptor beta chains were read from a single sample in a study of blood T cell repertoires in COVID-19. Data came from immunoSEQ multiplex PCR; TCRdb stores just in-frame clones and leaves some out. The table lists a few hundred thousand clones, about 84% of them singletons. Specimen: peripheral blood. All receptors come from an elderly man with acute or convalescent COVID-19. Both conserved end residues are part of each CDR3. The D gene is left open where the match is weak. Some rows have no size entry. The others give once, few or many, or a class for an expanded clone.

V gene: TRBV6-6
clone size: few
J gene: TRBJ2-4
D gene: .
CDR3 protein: CASRQLQESKNIQYF
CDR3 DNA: TGTGCCAGCAGACAACTCCAGGAAAGCAAAAACATTCAGTACTTC

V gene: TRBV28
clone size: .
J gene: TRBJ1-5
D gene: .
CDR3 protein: CASSESSQPQHF
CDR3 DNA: TGTGCCAGCAGTGAGAGTAGTCAGCCCCAGCATTTT

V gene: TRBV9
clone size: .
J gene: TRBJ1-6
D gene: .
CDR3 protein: CASNRANSPLHF
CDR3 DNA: TGTGCCAGCAACAGGGCAAATTCACCCCTCCACTTT

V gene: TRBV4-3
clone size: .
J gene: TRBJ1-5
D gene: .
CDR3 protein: CASSQAAGGPQHF
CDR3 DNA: TGCGCCAGCAGCCAAGCCGCCGGGGGGCCCCAGCATTTT

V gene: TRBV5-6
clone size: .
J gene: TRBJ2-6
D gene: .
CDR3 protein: CASSTPGLSGANVLTF
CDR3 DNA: TGTGCCAGCAGCACCCCCGGACTTTCGGGAGCCAACGTCCTGACTTTC

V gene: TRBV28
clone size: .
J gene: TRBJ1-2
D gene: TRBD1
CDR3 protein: CASNSQGAQSGYTF
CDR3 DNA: TGTGCCAGCAATTCACAGGGGGCCCAATCTGGCTACACCTTC

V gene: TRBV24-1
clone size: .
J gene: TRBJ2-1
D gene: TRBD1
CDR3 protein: CATSDPRQGRSYNEQFF
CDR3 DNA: TGTGCCACCAGTGACCCTAGACAGGGACGCTCCTACAATGAGCAGTTCTTC

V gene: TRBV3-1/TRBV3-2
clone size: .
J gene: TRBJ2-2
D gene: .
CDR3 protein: CASSQDWGRPGELFF
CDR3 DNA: TGTGCCAGCAGCCAAGATTGGGGGAGGCCCGGGGAGCTGTTTTTT

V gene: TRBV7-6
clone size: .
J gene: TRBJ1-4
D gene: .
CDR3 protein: CASSPAIGNEKLFF
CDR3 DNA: TGTGCCAGCAGTCCCGCGATCGGGAATGAAAAACTGTTTTTT

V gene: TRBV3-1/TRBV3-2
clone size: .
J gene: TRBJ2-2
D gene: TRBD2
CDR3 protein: CASRPPGVAGTTGELFF
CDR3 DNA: TGTGCCAGCAGACCCCCCGGGGTAGCGGGAACAACCGGGGAGCTGTTTTTT

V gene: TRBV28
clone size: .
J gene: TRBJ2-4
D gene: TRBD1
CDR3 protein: CASCTGGKNIQYF
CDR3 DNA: TGTGCCAGCTGTACAGGGGGAAAGAACATTCAGTACTTC

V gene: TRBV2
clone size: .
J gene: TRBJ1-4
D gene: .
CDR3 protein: CASSPGSVSEKLFF
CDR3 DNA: TGTGCCAGCAGTCCAGGGTCTGTTAGTGAAAAACTGTTTTTT

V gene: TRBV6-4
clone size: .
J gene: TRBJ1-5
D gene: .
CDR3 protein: CASTNSGPWNNQPQHF
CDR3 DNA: TGTGCCAGCACTAACTCGGGGCCTTGGAATAATCAGCCCCAGCATTTT

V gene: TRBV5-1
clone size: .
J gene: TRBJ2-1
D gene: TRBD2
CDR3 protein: CASGRTSGSNEQFF
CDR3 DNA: TGCGCCAGCGGACGGACTAGCGGGAGTAATGAGCAGTTCTTC

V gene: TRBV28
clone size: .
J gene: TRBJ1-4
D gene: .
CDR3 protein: CASSLVQWKEKLFF
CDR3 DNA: TGTGCCAGCAGTTTGGTACAGTGGAAGGAAAAACTGTTTTTT

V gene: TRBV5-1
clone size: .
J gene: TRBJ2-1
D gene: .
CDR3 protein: CASSLEAGYNEQFF
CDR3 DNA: TGCGCCAGCAGCTTGGAGGCGGGATACAATGAGCAGTTCTTC

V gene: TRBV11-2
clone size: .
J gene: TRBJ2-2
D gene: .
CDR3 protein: CASSRQVGELFF
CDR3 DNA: TGTGCCAGCAGCAGACAGGTCGGGGAGCTGTTTTTT

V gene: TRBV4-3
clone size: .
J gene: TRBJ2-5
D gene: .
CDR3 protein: CASSQNLEETQYF
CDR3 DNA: TGCGCCAGCAGCCAGAACCTAGAGGAGACCCAGTACTTC

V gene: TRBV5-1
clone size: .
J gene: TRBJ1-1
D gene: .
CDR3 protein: CASSSSGVNTEAFF
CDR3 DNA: TGCGCCAGCAGCTCTAGCGGGGTGAACACTGAAGCTTTCTTT

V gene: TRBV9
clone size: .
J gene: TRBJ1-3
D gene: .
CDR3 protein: CASSVAGLGPSSGNTIYF
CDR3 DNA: TGTGCCAGCAGCGTAGCTGGGCTGGGCCCTTCCTCTGGAAACACCATATATTTT

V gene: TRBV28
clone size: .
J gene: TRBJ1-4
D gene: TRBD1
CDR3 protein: CASSEGATNEKLFF
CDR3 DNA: TGTGCCAGCAGTGAGGGGGCGACTAATGAAAAACTGTTTTTT

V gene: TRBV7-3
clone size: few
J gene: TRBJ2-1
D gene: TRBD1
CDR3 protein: CASSTGTGAMNEQFF
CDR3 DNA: TGTGCCAGCAGCACCGGGACAGGGGCTATGAATGAGCAGTTCTTC

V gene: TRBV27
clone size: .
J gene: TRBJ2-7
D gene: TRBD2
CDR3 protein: CASSPRLAGGYEQYF
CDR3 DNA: TGTGCCAGCAGTCCGCGACTAGCGGGAGGCTACGAGCAGTACTTC

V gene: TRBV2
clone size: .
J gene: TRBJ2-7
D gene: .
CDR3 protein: CASSENRGKQYF
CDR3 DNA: TGTGCCAGCAGTGAAAATAGGGGCAAGCAGTACTTC

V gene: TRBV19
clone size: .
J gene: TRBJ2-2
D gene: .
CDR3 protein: CASMVQGIDTGELFF
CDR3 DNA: TGTGCCAGTATGGTCCAGGGGATAGACACCGGGGAGCTGTTTTTT

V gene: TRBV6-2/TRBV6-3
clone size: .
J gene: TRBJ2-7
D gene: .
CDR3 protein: CASSYPSMPGTPSSYEQYF
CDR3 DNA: TGTGCCAGCAGTTACCCCTCCATGCCTGGGACACCGAGCTCCTACGAGCAGTACTTC

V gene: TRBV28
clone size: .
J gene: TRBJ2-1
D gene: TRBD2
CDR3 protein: CASSSATGTSGGARYNEQFF
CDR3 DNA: TGTGCCAGCAGTTCGGCGACTGGGACTAGCGGGGGGGCTCGGTACAATGAGCAGTTCTTC

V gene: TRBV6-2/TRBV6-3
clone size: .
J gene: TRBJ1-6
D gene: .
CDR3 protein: CASSYGQTNSPLHF
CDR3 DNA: TGTGCCAGCAGTTATGGACAGACTAATTCACCCCTCCACTTT